These 5 T cell receptor beta chains were sequenced from one sample in a study of early T cells in non-severe SARS-CoV-2 infection. TCRdb reanalysed the 5' RACE reads using MiXCR and keeps one entry per CDR3 protein. The table shows just under 90,000 distinct CDR3 sequences, with around an eighth occurring only once. The sequenced material came from whole blood. The receptors originated from an adult who was a healthcare worker with PCR-confirmed SARS-CoV-2 infection or an uninfected control (not recorded which).

The sample holds many counts of this clonotype. The rearrangement uses TRBV9 and TRBJ2-2; 13 bases are a match to TRBD2. The V segment lost 4 bases and the J segment 4 bases; nucleotides outside the gene matches: 13. This CDR3 contains 19 residues. Per germline, CDR1 SGDLS and CDR2 YYNGEE. This CDR3 reads CASSPPPRTSGRGTGELFF. In DNA form, the CDR3 reads TGTGCCAGCAGCCCGCCCCCGAGGACTAGCGGGAGAGGCACCGGGGAGCTGTTTTTT.

This chain links TRBV12-3 or TRBV12-4 with TRBJ2-1, with D hard to call. Trimming took 6 bases from V and 10 from J, leaving 10 bases between them. This CDR3 is built from 11 residues. Written as DNA, the CDR3 is TGTGCCAGCAGCCTCCCCCACGAGCAGTTCTTC. Translated, it gives CASSLPHEQFF.

The chain recombines TRBV12-5 with TRBJ2-1, with a weak D call TRBD1 (6 bases). V lost 5 bases and J 4 bases, leaving 15 bases between the germline ends. Germline values: CDR1 LGHNT, CDR2 FRNRAP. The CDR3 contains 15 residues. CDR3 bases: TGTGCTAGTGGTGCCCCCGGGACATCATACAATGAGCAGTTCTTC. Residues: CASGAPGTSYNEQFF.

This clonotype was seen ten or more times. The rearrangement links TRBV7-2 to TRBJ2-7; D might be TRBD1 (5 bases). Trimming took 2 bases from V and 3 from J, leaving 8 bases between them. This CDR3 spans 13 amino acids. Germline CDR1 SGHTA, CDR2 FQGNSA. CDR3 bases: TGTGCCAGCAGCTTACATGACAGCTACGAGCAGTACTTC. Protein: CASSLHDSYEQYF.

This clonotype was counted at least ten times. The rearrangement uses TRBV28 and TRBJ2-7; TRBD2 is a possible D gene (6 bases). CDR3 length: 16 amino acids. Trimming shortened V by 5 bases and J by 7 bases, and 24 bases separated the two germline ends. Germline loops: CDR1 MDHEN, CDR2 SYDVKM. CDR3 nucleotides: TGTGCCAGCAGTCCCCACCTCGGCGGGGATTCGGGAGAGCAGTACTTC. Amino acid sequence: CASSPHLGGDSGEQYF.